Sequencing of this T cell receptor beta chain was carried out in a study of beta chain features in type 1 diabetes. General study results and limits: Shorter TCRB CDR3s, moderately but significantly so, marked every one of the four CD4+ subsets in Type 1 diabetes patients.

TCRB transcripts that were expressed got sequenced, as all of the isolated RNA had been reverse transcribed. The assay was immunoSEQ multiplex PCR, and TCRdb's table has in-frame clones only and misses some. Of 500,000 to 650,000 clones listed, 12% are singletons. Germline CDR1 SQVTM, CDR2 ANQGSEA. This CDR3 is built from 12 residues. Losses at the gene ends were 7 bases for V and 6 bases for J; bases not matched to a gene: 4. This clone was detected a few times. Its antigen is as yet unknown. Source material: naive CD4+ T cells from blood. This rearrangement joins TRBV29-1 to TRBJ1-5, with TRBD1 matching over 9 bases. This receptor was taken from a man aged 25-45 years with type 1 diabetes. In DNA form, the CDR3 reads TGCAGCGCAATGACAGGGGGTCAGCCCCAGCATTTT. It translates to CSAMTGGQPQHF.